The 32 T cell receptor beta chains reported below all come from one sample, sequenced in a study of blood T cell repertoires in COVID-19. Assay: immunoSEQ multiplex PCR; the TCRdb copy retains only in-frame clones and omits some. This repertoire shows around 360,000 clones, 87% found once; its top ten account for roughly 10%. Sequencing input: peripheral blood. Receptors were obtained from a woman aged 25 to 39 with COVID-19, enrolled during active disease.

This chain connects TRBV30 to TRBJ2-1; no firm D call. Germline assignment: CDR1 GTSNPN and CDR2 SVGIG (reference sequence). Trimming shortened V by 1 base and J by 7 bases, and 5 bases separated the two germline ends. This CDR3 spans 11 amino acids. The CDR3: CAWSDRNEQFF. The CDR3 DNA reads TGTGCCTGGAGTGACCGGAATGAGCAGTTCTTC.

This clone is a singleton in its sample. This chain uses TRBV6-1 with TRBJ1-1, with D possibly matching TRBD1 (6 bases). The CDR3 is made up of 15 amino acids. Trimming took 2 bases from V and 5 from J, leaving 15 bases between them. The germline V gene encodes CDR1 MNHNS and CDR2 SASEGT. The chain's CDR3 is CASSEPRRGVTEAFF. The DNA of the CDR3 is TGTGCCAGCAGTGAACCCCGCAGGGGTGTTACTGAAGCTTTCTTT.

The CDR3 nucleotides are TGTGCCAGCAGCCAATGGGGGGGTGATGAGCAGTTCTTC. This sequence encodes CASSQWGGDEQFF. The V call is TRBV3-1 (or the pseudogene TRBV3-2), the J call TRBJ2-1; 7 positions agree with TRBD2. The junction had 3 bases not matched to a gene; V was cut back by 2 bases and J by 8 bases. The CDR3 spans 13 residues. The germline V gene has CDR1 LGHDT and CDR2 YNNKEL (reference sequence).

The rearrangement links TRBV28 to TRBJ2-7; 8 bases are a match to TRBD1. Per the germline V gene, CDR1 is MDHEN and CDR2 is SYDVKM. The CDR3 is 13 amino acids. The V and J ends lost 5 bases and 3 bases, in that order; junction bases with no gene match: 3. The chain's CDR3 is CASSQTGDYEQYF. The CDR3 nucleotides are TGTGCCAGCAGTCAGACAGGGGACTACGAGCAGTACTTC.

The chain joins TRBV5-1 to TRBJ1-1; 8 nucleotides line up with TRBD1. J lost 4 bases, V lost 2 bases, and 10 bases had no gene match. CDR1 is SGHRS, CDR2 YFSETQ, per germline. The CDR3 contains 16 residues. This CDR3 reads CASSLRRQGTSTEAFF. Here the CDR3 DNA reads TGCGCCAGCAGCTTACGCCGACAGGGGACCTCCACTGAAGCTTTCTTT. The full variable domain, completed using reference TRBV5-1 and TRBJ1-1, is KAGVTQTPRYLIKTRGQQVTLSCSPISGHRSVSWYQQTPGQGLQFLFEYFSETQRNKGNFPGRFSGRQFSNSRSEMNVSTLELGDSALYLCASSLRRQGTSTEAFFGQGTRLTVV.

The chain has TRBV7-2 and TRBJ1-1, with TRBD1 as a possible D gene (5 bases). This CDR3 has 16 residues. From germline, CDR1 is SGHTA and CDR2 FQGNSA. Trimming took off 5 bases at V and 0 bases at J, with 16 bases between the two ends. This CDR3 reads CASSPAAPGMNTEAFF. The CDR3 region has the DNA TGTGCCAGCAGCCCGGCCGCCCCAGGGATGAACACTGAAGCTTTCTTT. Combining the CDR3 with reference TRBV7-2 and TRBJ1-1 gives the whole variable domain GAGVSQSPSNKVTEKGKDVELRCDPISGHTALYWYRQSLGQGLEFLIYFQGNSAPDKSGLPSDRFSAERTGGSVSTLTIQRTQQEDSAVYLCASSPAAPGMNTEAFFGQGTRLTVV.

This clone was observed a single time. The chain uses TRBV4-3 and TRBJ1-5; D gene unclear. CDR1 and CDR2 (germline): LGHNA, YSLEER. V gave up 1 base and J gave up 5 bases, with 9 bases separating them. There are 14 residues in the CDR3. Here the CDR3 DNA reads TGCGCCAGCAGCCAAGGGTTTACGGATCAGCCCCAGCATTTT. The encoded protein is CASSQGFTDQPQHF.

The V gene is TRBV18, the J gene TRBJ2-5; 7 bases map to TRBD1. Trimming at V came to 3 bases and at J to 2 bases, leaving 6 bases not matched to a gene. The CDR3 covers 15 residues. CDR1 is KGHSH and CDR2 is LQKENI in the germline V gene. CDR3 sequence: CASSPVRQGQETQYF. The CDR3 coding sequence is TGTGCCAGCTCACCGGTCAGACAGGGACAAGAGACCCAGTACTTC. The full variable domain, rest sourced from reference TRBV18 and TRBJ2-5, is NAGVMQNPRHLVRRRGQEARLRCSPMKGHSHVYWYRQLPEEGLKFMVYLQKENIIDESGMPKERFSAEFPKEGPSILRIQQVVRGDSAAYFCASSPVRQGQETQYFGPGTRLLVL.

This chain links TRBV9 with TRBJ1-5; 9 nucleotides match TRBD1. Germline V gene data show CDR1 as SGDLS and CDR2 as YYNGEE. This CDR3 comprises 15 residues. J lost 3 bases, V lost 3 bases, and 4 bases had no gene match. The CDR3 nucleotides are TGTGCCAGCAGCGCGACAGGGGGGGACAATCAGCCCCAGCATTTT. This encodes CASSATGGDNQPQHF.

This clone came up a few times. The chain recombines TRBV3-1 (or the pseudogene TRBV3-2) with TRBJ2-1; TRBD2 might be the D (6 bases). Germline values: CDR1 LGHDT, CDR2 YNNKEL (reference sequence). Trimming stripped 9 bases from V and 8 bases from J, with 17 bases between. The CDR3 runs 13 residues. The CDR3 coding sequence is TGTGCCAGGGACTACTCCTTTATGTATGAGCAGTTCTTC. Its translation: CARDYSFMYEQFF.

J is TRBJ1-6 and V is TRBV23-1, with 7 bases identical to TRBD1. TRBV23-1 falls under the ORF class, with uncertain function. The ends lost 4 bases at V and 5 bases at J; junction bases unmatched: 8. The CDR3 extends over 16 amino acids. The CDR3 coding sequence is TGCGCCAGCAGTCGACCGGACAGGCTTCATAATTCACCCCTCCACTTT. This encodes CASSRPDRLHNSPLHF.

The chain is built from TRBV6-5 and TRBJ1-4; maybe TRBD1 (6 bases). V was pared by 2 bases and J by 8 bases, with 12 bases between. Germline V lookup: CDR1 MNHEY, CDR2 SVGAGI. The CDR3 has 14 residues. CDR3 DNA: TGTGCCAGCAGTTACCAAGGGGGTGAGGAAAAACTGTTTTTT. Translation gives CASSYQGGEEKLFF.

The rearrangement joins TRBV5-4 to TRBJ2-5; a weak D match, TRBD2 (5 bases). Germline CDR1 reads SGHNT; CDR2 reads YYREEE (reference sequence). This CDR3 has 17 amino acids. Trimming took 4 bases from V and 1 from J, leaving 20 bases between them. The CDR3 spells CASSPMGRIPFQETQYF. For the CDR3, the DNA is TGTGCCAGCAGCCCCATGGGGAGAATCCCTTTCCAAGAGACCCAGTACTTC.

The chain carries TRBV6-2 or TRBV6-3 and TRBJ2-2; 8 nucleotides align to TRBD2. The CDR3 consists of 14 residues. Germline lookup yields CDR1 MNHEY and CDR2 SVGEGT. V was pared by 4 bases and J by 10 bases, with 8 bases of the junction left unmatched. The CDR3 nucleotides read TGTGCCAGCAGTTCCGCGGGAGGAAGGGAGGAGCTGTTTTTT. It codes for CASSSAGGREELFF.

The J gene is TRBJ2-1, the V gene TRBV9; perhaps TRBD1 as D (7 bases). Germline values: CDR1 SGDLS, CDR2 YYNGEE. Trimming took 3 bases from V and 6 from J, leaving 10 bases between them. This CDR3 contains 13 residues. The chain's CDR3 is CASSAQGGNEQFF. The CDR3 bases are TGTGCCAGCAGCGCCCAGGGGGGCAATGAGCAGTTCTTC.

The rearrangement uses TRBV4-1 and TRBJ2-7; 8 nucleotides match TRBD2. The CDR3 is 15 residues long. Per germline, CDR1 MGHRA and CDR2 YSYEKL. Trimming took 2 bases from V and 3 from J; bases not matched to a gene: 6. CDR3 nucleotide sequence: TGCGCCAGCAGCCAAAAAGGGACTAGTAGCTACGAGCAGTACTTC. This translates into CASSQKGTSSYEQYF.

CDR3 sequence (DNA): TGTGCAAGTCGCTCCCGACGCCCAGGGAAATACGAGCAGTACTTC. The encoded protein is CASRSRRPGKYEQYF. The rearrangement joins TRBV12-2 to TRBJ2-7; TRBD1 is taken as the D call from the table, unchecked against the DNA. TRBV12-2 is designated a pseudogene. The CDR3 covers 15 residues.

The chain recombines TRBV28 with TRBJ2-3; 8 positions match TRBD1. Trimming took 4 bases from V and 0 from J; bases not matched to a gene: 6. The V gene's germline CDR1 is MDHEN and CDR2 SYDVKM. This CDR3 has 16 residues. CDR3 residues: CASSSYTGGSTDTQYF. In nucleotides, the CDR3 is TGTGCCAGCAGTTCCTATACAGGGGGAAGCACAGATACGCAGTATTTT.

The V gene is TRBV5-5, the J gene TRBJ2-1, with 7 bases lining up with TRBD1. Per the germline V gene, CDR1 is SGHKS and CDR2 is YYEKEE (reference sequence). Trimming at V came to 2 bases and at J to 5 bases, leaving 1 base not matched to a gene. This CDR3 spans 13 amino acids. The CDR3, as DNA: TGTGCCAGCAGCTTCACAGGGGACAATGAGCAGTTCTTC. This sequence encodes CASSFTGDNEQFF.

This rearrangement joins TRBV28 to TRBJ1-5; 10 positions match TRBD1. V was pared by 5 bases and J by 5 bases, with 9 bases of the junction left unmatched. CDR3 length equals 16 residues. The germline V gene has CDR1 MDHEN and CDR2 SYDVKM. CDR3 in DNA: TGTGCCAGCAGTCCCCACGCCGGGACAGGGGATCAGCCCCAGCATTTT. Translated: CASSPHAGTGDQPQHF.

The chain links TRBV27 to TRBJ2-3; 9 bases fit TRBD2. V shed 3 bases and J 6 bases; nucleotides not matched to a gene: 13. The CDR3 is made up of 17 amino acids. The germline gives CDR1 MNHEY, CDR2 SMNVEV (reference sequence). The CDR3 DNA sequence: TGTGCCAGCAGTTTTAGGCCTCCGGGACTAGCAGGGGATACGCAGTATTTT. Its protein is CASSFRPPGLAGDTQYF.

The V and J genes are TRBV15 and TRBJ1-5, with D perhaps TRBD1 (5 bases). Germline V gene lookup returns CDR1 LNHNV and CDR2 YYDKDF (reference sequence). The ends were cut back, 0 bases at V and 2 bases at J, with 23 bases in the middle. The CDR3 length is 20 residues. Here the CDR3 DNA reads TGTGCCACCAGCAGAGATCTTGTAGGGACGGGAGCGGTTGGCAATCAGCCCCAGCATTTT. It yields the protein CATSRDLVGTGAVGNQPQHF.

V and J are TRBV11-2 and TRBJ2-5; unclear D gene. The CDR3 is 15 amino acids. The germline gives CDR1 SGHAT, CDR2 FQNNGV. The V end was cut by 5 bases, the J end by 0 bases, with 13 bases between. The DNA of the CDR3 is TGTGCCAGCAGCCCTAGAGCGACGGACCAAGAGACCCAGTACTTC. Translation gives CASSPRATDQETQYF.

The gene calls are TRBV20-1 and TRBJ2-2; 11 positions match TRBD2. With V trimmed by 3 bases and J by 8 bases, 8 bases remained unmatched. Germline V gives CDR1 DFQATT, CDR2 SNEGSKA (reference sequence). The CDR3 extends over 15 amino acids. CDR3 nucleotide sequence: TGCAGTGCTAGTCCCACTAGCGGGAGAGGGGGGGAGCTGTTTTTT. It yields the protein CSASPTSGRGGELFF.

This rearrangement joins TRBV9 to TRBJ2-7, with TRBD1 matching 8 bases. The CDR3 sequence is 15 residues long. In germline, CDR1 is SGDLS, CDR2 YYNGEE. The J segment lost 0 bases and the V segment lost 3 bases, leaving 5 bases of the junction unmatched. CDR3 region: CASSATGVSSYEQYF. The CDR3 DNA reads as TGTGCCAGCAGCGCGACAGGGGTAAGCTCCTACGAGCAGTACTTC.

The V call is TRBV5-1, the J call TRBJ1-1; 12 positions match TRBD1. V trimming: 5 bases; J trimming: 4 bases; junction bases outside the gene matches: 15. This CDR3 is built from 18 residues. Germline CDR1 reads SGHRS; CDR2 reads YFSETQ. This chain's CDR3 is CASRDRDRGRGRSTEAFF. CDR3 DNA: TGCGCCAGCAGAGACCGGGACAGGGGGCGTGGGAGGAGCACTGAAGCTTTCTTT.

CDR3 protein: CASSLTGGSGNTIYF. The CDR3 region has the DNA TGTGCCAGCTCACTGACAGGGGGCTCTGGAAACACCATATATTTT. The chain couples TRBV18 to TRBJ1-3; 9 bases map to TRBD1. The ends lost 4 bases at V and 0 bases at J; junction bases unmatched: 1. Germline CDR1 and CDR2: KGHSH and LQKENI. The CDR3 extends over 15 amino acids.

This rearrangement joins TRBV3-1 (or the pseudogene TRBV3-2) to TRBJ1-3, with D perhaps TRBD1 (6 bases). The germline gives CDR1 LGHDT, CDR2 YNNKEL (reference sequence). The CDR3 covers 13 residues. Trimming removed 6 bases from V and 0 bases from J, with 6 bases in between. The CDR3 is CASRDSSGNTIYF. The CDR3 DNA reads TGTGCCAGCAGGGACAGCTCTGGAAACACCATATATTTT.

The chain has TRBV5-6 and TRBJ2-7; D is ambiguous. The CDR3 totals 15 residues. CDR1 is SGHDT and CDR2 is YYEEEE in the germline V gene. Trimming shortened V by 3 bases and J by 3 bases, and 16 bases separated the two germline ends. This chain's CDR3 is CASSSSGTRRYEQYF. The CDR3 DNA is TGTGCCAGCAGCTCTAGTGGTACCCGTCGCTACGAGCAGTACTTC.

The V and J genes are TRBV7-3 and TRBJ2-5, with D uncertain. The germline V and J ends were trimmed by 5 bases and 1 base, with 17 bases remaining between them. Germline values: CDR1 SGHTA, CDR2 FQGTGA. The CDR3 totals 16 residues. The CDR3 DNA follows: TGTGCCAGCAGCCCCGGTTTTAATCCCTCCCAAGAGACCCAGTACTTC. It translates to CASSPGFNPSQETQYF.

The chain combines TRBV6-2 or TRBV6-3 with TRBJ2-7; D gene unclear. CDR3 length equals 13 residues. Trimming shortened V by 5 bases and J by 7 bases, and 15 bases separated the two germline ends. Germline CDR1 reads MNHEY; CDR2 reads SVGEGT. The CDR3 coding sequence is TGTGCCAGCAGTCAAAGCCCGCTTCCGGAGCAGTACTTC. Translating it yields CASSQSPLPEQYF.

This chain uses TRBV5-1 with TRBJ2-1; possible D gene TRBD1, 6 bases. Trimming removed 5 bases from V and 10 bases from J, with 13 bases in between. There are 12 residues in the CDR3. CDR1 is SGHRS and CDR2 is YFSETQ in the germline V gene. The CDR3 reads CASRPAGQEQFF. DNA for the CDR3: TGCGCCAGCAGGCCGGCCGGACAGGAGCAGTTCTTC.